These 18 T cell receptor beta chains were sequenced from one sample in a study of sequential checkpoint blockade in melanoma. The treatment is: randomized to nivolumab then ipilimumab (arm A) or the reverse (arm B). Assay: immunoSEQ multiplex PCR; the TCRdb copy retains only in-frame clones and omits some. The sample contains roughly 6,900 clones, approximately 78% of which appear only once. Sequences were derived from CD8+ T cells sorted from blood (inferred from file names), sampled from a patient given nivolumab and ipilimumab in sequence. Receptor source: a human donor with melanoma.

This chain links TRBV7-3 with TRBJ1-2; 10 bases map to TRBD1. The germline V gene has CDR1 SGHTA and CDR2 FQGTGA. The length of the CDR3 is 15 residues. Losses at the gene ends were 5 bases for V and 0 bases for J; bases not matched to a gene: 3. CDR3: CASSPGTGANYGYTF. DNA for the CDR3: TGTGCCAGCAGCCCCGGGACAGGGGCTAACTATGGCTACACCTTC.

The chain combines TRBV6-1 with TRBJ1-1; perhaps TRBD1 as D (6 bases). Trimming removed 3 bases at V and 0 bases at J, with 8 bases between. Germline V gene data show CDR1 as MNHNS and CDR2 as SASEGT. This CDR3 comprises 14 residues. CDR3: CASSEWTVNTEAFF. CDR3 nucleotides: TGTGCCAGCAGTGAGTGGACAGTGAACACTGAAGCTTTCTTT.

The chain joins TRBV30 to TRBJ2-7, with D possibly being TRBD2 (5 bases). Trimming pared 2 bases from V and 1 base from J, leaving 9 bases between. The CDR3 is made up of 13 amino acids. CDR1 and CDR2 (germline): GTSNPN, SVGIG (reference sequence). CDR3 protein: CAWSLGESYEQYF. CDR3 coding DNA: TGTGCCTGGAGTCTTGGGGAGTCCTACGAGCAGTACTTC.

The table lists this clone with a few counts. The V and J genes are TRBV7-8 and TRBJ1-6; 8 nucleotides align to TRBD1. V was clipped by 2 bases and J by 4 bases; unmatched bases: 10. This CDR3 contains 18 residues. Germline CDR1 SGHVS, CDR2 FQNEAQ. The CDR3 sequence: CASSLTNPQGAYNSPLHF. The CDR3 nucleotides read TGTGCCAGCAGCTTAACAAACCCCCAGGGGGCGTATAATTCACCCCTCCACTTT.

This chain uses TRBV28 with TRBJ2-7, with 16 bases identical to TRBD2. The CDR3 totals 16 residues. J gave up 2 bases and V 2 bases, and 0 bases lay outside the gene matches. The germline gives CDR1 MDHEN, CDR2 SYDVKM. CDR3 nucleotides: TGTGCCAGCAGTTTAGGGACTAGCGGGAGGGCCTACGAGCAGTACTTC. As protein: CASSLGTSGRAYEQYF.

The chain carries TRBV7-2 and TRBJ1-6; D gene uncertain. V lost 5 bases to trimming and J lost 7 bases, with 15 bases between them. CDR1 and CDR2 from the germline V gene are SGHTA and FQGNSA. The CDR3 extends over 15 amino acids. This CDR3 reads CASSPYIAINSPLHF. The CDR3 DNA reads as TGTGCCAGCAGCCCGTACATCGCCATAAATTCACCCCTCCACTTT.

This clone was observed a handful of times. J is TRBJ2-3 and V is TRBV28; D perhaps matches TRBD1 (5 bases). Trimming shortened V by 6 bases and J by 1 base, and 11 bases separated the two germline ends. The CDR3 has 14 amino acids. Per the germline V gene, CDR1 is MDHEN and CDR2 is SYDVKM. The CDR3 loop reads CASRTVGGTDTQYF. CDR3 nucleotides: TGTGCCAGCAGGACAGTAGGGGGCACAGATACGCAGTATTTT.

The CDR3 nucleotides read TGTGCCAGCAGCTTGGCGAACCCCGGGGAGACCCAGTACTTC. Its translation is CASSLANPGETQYF. The V and J genes are TRBV5-5 and TRBJ2-5; no definite D call. The CDR3 has 14 residues. Germline V lookup: CDR1 SGHKS, CDR2 YYEKEE (reference sequence). V lost 0 bases and J lost 5, with 11 bases in between. Complete variable domain (other parts from reference TRBV5-5 and TRBJ2-5): DAGVTQSPTHLIKTRGQQVTLRCSPISGHKSVSWYQQVLGQGPQFIFQYYEKEERGRGNFPDRFSARQFPNYSSELNVNALLLGDSALYLCASSLANPGETQYFGPGTRLLVL.

The CDR3 loop reads CASSLSLNTEAFF. DNA for the CDR3: TGCGCCAGCAGCTTGAGCCTGAACACTGAAGCTTTCTTT. The J gene is TRBJ1-1, the V gene TRBV5-1; no firm D call. V lost 1 base and J lost 0, with 4 bases in between. The CDR3 runs 13 residues. Germline V lookup: CDR1 SGHRS, CDR2 YFSETQ.

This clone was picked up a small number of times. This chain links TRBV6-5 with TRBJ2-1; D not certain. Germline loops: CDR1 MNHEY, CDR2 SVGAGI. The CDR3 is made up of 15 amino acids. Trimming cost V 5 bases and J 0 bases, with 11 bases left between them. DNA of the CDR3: TGTGCCAGCAGTCTTACCCTACCCTCCTACAATGAGCAGTTCTTC. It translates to CASSLTLPSYNEQFF.

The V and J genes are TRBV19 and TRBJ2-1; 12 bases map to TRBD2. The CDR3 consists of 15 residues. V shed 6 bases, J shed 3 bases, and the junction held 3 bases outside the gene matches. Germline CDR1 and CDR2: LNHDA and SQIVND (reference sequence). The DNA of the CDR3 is TGTGCCAGTAGGAAGACTAGCGGGAGCTACAATGAGCAGTTCTTC. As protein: CASRKTSGSYNEQFF.

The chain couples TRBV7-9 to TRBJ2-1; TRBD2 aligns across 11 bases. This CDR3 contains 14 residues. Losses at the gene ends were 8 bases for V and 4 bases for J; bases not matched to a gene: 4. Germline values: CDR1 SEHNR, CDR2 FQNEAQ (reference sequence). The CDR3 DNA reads TGTGCCAGCGGACTAGCGGGCTATTACAATGAGCAGTTCTTC. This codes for CASGLAGYYNEQFF.

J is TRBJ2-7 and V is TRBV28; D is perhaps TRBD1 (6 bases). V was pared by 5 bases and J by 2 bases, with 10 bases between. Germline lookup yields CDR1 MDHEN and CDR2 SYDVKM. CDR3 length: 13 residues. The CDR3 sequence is CASSQQGTYEQYF. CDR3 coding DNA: TGTGCCAGCAGTCAACAGGGAACCTACGAGCAGTACTTC.

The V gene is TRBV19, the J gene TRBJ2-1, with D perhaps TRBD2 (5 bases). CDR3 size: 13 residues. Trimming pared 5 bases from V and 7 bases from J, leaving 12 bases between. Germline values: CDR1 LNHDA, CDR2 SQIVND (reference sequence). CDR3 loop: CASSFGRRNEQFF. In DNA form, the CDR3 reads TGTGCCAGTAGTTTTGGACGGAGGAATGAGCAGTTCTTC. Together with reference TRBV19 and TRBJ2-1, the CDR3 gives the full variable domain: DGGITQSPKYLFRKEGQNVTLSCEQNLNHDAMYWYRQDPGQGLRLIYYSQIVNDFQKGDIAEGYSVSREKKESFPLTVTSAQKNPTAFYLCASSFGRRNEQFFGPGTRLTVL.

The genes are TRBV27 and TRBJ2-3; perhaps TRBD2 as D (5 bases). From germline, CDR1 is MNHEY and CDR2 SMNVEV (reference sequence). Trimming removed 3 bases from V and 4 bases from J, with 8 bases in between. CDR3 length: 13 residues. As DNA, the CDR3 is TGTGCCAGCAGTTTCGGCGGGCCAGATACGCAGTATTTT. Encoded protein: CASSFGGPDTQYF.

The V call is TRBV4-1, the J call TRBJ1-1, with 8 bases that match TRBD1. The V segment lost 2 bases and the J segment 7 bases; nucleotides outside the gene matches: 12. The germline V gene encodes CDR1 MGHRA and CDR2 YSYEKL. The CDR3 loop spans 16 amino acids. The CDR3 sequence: CASSQTTLRGRDEAFF. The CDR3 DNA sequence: TGCGCCAGCAGCCAAACAACGCTCAGGGGGCGCGATGAAGCTTTCTTT.

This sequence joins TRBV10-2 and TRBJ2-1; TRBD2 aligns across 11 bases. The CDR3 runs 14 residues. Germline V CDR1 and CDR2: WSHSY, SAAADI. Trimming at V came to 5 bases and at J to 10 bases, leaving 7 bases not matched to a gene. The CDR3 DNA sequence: TGCGCCAGCAGTACCCCGGGACTAGCGGACGAGCAGTTCTTC. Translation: CASSTPGLADEQFF.

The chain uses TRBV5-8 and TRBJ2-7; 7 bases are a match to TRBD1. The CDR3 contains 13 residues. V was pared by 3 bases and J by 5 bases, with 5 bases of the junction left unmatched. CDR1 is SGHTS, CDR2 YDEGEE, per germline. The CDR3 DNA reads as TGTGCCAGCAGCTCACAGGGGTCCCACGAGCAGTACTTC. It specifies CASSSQGSHEQYF. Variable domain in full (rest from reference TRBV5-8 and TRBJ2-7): EAGVTQSPTHLIKTRGQQATLRCSPISGHTSVYWYQQALGLGLQFLLWYDEGEERNRGNFPPRFSGRQFPNYSSELNVNALELEDSALYLCASSSQGSHEQYFGPGTRLTVT.